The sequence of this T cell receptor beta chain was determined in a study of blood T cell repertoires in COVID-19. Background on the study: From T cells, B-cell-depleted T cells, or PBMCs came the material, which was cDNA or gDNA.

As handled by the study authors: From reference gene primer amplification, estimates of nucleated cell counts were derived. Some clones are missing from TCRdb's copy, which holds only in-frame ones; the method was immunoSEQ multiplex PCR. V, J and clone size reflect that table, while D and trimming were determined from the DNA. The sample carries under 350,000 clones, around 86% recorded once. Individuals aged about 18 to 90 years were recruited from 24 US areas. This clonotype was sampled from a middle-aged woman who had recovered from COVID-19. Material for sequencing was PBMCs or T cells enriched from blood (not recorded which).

CDR3 sequence: CASSLTQDSGANVLTF. DNA of the CDR3: TGTGCCAGCAGCTTAACCCAGGACTCTGGGGCCAACGTCCTGACTTTC. The chain employs TRBV5-4 and TRBJ2-6; no clear D gene. V was trimmed by 2 bases and J by 0 bases, leaving 9 bases between them. This CDR3 has 16 amino acids. Germline V gene data show CDR1 as SGHNT and CDR2 as YYREEE (reference sequence).